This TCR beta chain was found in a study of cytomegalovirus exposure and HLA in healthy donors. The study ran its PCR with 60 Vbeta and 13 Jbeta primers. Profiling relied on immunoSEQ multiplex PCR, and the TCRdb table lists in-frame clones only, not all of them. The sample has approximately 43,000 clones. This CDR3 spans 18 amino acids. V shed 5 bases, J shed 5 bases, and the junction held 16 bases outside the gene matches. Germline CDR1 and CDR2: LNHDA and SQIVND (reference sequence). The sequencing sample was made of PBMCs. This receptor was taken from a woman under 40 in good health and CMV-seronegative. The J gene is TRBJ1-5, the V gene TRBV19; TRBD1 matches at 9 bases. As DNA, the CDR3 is TGTGCCAGTAGTTCTTACGTAGTCCGGGACAGGGATTATCAGCCCCAGCATTTT. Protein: CASSSYVVRDRDYQPQHF.